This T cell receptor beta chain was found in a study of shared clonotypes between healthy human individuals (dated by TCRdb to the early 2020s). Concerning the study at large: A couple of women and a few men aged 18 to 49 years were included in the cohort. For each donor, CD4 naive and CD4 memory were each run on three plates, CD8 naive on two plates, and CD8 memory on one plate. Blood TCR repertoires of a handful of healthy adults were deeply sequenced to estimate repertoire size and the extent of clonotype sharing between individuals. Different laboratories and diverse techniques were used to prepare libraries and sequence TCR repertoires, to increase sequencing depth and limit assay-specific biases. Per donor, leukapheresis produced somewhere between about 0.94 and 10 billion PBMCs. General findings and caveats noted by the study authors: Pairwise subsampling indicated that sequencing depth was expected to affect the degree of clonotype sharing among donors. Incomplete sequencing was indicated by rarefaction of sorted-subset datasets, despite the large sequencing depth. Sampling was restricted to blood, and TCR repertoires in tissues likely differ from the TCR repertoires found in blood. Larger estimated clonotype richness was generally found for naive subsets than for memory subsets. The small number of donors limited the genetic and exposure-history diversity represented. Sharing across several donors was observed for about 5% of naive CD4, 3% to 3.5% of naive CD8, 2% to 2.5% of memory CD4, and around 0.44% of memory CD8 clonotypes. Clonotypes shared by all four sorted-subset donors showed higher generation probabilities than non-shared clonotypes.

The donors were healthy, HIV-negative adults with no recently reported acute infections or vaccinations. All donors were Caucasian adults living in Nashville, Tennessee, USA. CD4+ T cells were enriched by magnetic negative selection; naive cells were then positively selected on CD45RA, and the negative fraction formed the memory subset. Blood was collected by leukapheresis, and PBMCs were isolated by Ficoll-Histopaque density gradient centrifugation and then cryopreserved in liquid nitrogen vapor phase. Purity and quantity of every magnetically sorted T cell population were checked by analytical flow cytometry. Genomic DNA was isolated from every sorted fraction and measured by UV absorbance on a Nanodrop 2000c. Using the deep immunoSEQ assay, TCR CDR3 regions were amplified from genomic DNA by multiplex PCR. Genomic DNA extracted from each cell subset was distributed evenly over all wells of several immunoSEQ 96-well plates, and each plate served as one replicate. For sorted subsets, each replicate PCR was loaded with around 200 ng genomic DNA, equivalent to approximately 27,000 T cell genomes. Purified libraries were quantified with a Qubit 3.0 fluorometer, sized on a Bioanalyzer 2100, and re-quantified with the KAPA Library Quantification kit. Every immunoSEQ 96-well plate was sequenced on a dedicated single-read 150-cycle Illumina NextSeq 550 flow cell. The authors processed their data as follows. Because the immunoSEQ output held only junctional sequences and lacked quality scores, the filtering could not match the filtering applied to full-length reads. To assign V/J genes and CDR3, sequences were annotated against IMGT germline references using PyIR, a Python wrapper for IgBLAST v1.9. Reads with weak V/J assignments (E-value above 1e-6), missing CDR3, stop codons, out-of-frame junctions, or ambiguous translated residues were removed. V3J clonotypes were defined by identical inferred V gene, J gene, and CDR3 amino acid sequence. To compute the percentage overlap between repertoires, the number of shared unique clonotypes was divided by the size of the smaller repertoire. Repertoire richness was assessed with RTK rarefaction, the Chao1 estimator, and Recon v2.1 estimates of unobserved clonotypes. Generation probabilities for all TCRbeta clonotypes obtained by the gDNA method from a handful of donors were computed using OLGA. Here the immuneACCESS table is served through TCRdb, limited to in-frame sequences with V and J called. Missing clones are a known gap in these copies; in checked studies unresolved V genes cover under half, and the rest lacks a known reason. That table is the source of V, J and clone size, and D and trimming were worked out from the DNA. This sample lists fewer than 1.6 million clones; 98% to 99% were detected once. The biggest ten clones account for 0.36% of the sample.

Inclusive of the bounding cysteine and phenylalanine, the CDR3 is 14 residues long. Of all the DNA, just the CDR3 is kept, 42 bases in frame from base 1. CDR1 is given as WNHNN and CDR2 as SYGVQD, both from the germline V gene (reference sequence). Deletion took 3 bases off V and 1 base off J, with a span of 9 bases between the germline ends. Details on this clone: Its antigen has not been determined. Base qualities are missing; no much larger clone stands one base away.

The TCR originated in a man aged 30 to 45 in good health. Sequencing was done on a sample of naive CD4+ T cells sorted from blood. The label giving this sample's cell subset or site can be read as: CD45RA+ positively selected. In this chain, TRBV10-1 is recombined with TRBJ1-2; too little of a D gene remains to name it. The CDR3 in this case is CASSDTGDNYGYTF. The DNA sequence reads TGCGCCAGCAGTGATACGGGAGATAACTATGGCTACACCTTC.